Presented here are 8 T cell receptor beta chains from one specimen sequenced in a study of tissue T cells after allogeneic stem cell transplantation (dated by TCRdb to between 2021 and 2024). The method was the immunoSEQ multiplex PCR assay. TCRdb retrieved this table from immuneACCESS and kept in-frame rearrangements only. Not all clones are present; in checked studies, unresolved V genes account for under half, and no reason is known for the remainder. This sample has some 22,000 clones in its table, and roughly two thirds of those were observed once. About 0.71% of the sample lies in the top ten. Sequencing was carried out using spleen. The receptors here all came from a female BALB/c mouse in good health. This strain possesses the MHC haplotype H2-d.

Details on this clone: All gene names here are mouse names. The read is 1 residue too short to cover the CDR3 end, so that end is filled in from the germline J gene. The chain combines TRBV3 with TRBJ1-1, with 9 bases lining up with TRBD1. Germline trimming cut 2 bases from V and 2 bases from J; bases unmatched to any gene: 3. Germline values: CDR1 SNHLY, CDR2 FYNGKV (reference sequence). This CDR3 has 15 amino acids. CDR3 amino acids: CASSLTGGRNTEVFF. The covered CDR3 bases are TGTGCCAGCAGCTTAACAGGGGGCCGCAACACAGAAGTCTTC.

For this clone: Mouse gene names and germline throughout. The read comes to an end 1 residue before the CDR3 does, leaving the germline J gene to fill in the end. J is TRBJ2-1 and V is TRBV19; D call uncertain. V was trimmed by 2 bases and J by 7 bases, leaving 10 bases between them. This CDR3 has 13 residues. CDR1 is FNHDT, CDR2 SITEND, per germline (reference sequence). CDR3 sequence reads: CASSIPGRAEQFF. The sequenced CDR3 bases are TGTGCCAGCAGTATTCCGGGGAGGGCTGAGCAGTTC.

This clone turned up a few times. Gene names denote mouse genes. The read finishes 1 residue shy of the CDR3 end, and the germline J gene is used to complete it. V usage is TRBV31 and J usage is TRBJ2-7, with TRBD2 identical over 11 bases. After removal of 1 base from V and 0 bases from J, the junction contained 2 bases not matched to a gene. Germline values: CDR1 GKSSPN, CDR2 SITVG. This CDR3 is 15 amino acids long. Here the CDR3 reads CAWSPDWGGSYEQYF. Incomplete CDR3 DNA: TGTGCCTGGAGTCCCGACTGGGGGGGCTCCTATGAACAGTAC.

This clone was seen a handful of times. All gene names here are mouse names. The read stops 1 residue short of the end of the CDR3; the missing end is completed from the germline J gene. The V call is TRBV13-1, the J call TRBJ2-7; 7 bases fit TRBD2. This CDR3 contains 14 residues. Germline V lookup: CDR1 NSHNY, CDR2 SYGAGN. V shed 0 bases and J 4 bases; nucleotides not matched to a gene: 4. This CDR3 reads CASSDALGVYEQYF. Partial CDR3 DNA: TGTGCCAGCAGTGATGCGCTGGGGGTTTATGAACAGTAC.

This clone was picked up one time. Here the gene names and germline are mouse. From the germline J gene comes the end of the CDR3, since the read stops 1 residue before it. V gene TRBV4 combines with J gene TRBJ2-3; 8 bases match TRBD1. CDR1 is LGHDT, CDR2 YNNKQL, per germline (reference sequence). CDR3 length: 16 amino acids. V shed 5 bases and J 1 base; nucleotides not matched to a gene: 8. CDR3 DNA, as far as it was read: TGTGCCAGCAGCCCCCAGGGGGCGCCGGGTGCAGAAACGCTGTAT. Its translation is CASSPQGAPGAETLY. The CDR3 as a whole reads CASSPQGAPGAETLYF.

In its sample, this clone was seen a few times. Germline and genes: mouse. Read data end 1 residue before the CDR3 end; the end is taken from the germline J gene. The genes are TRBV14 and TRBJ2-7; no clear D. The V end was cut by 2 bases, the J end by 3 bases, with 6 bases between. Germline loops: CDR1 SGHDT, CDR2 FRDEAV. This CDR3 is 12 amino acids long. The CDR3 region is CASSLHNYEQYF. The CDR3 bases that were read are TGTGCCAGCAGTTTACACAACTATGAACAGTAC.

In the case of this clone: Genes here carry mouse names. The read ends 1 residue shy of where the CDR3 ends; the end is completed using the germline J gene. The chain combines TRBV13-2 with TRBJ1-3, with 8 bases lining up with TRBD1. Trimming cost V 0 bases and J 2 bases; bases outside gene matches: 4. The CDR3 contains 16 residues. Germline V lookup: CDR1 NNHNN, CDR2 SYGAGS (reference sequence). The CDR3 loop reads CASGDAGRGPGNTLYF. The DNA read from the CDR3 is TGTGCCAGCGGTGATGCAGGCAGGGGGCCTGGAAATACGCTCTAT.

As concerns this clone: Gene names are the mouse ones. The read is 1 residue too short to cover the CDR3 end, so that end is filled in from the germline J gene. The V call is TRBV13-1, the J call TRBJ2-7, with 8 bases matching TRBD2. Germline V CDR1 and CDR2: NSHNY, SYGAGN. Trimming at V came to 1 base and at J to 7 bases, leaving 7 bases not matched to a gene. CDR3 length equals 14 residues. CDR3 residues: CASSDNWGTLEQYF. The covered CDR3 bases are TGTGCCAGCAGTGATAACTGGGGGACCCTGGAACAGTAC.